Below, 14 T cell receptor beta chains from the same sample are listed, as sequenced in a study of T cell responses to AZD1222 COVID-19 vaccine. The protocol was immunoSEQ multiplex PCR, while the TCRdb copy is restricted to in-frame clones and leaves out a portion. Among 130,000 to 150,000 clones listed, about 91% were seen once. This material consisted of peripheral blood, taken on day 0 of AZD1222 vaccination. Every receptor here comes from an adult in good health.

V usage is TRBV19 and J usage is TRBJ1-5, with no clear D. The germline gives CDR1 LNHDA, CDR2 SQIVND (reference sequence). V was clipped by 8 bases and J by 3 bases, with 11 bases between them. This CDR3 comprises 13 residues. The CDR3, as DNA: TGTGCCAGTTCCGACCTAATCAATCAGCCCCAGCATTTT. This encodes CASSDLINQPQHF.

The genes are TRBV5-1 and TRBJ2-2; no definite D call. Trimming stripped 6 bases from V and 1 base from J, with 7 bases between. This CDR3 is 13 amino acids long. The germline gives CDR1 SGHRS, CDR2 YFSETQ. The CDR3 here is CASKAENTGELFF. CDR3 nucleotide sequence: TGCGCCAGCAAGGCCGAGAACACCGGGGAGCTGTTTTTT.

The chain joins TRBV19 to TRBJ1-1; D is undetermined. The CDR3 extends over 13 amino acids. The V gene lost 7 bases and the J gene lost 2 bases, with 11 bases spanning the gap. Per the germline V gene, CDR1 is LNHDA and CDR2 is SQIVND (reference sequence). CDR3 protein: CASTDTGNTEAFF. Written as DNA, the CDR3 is TGTGCCAGTACCGATACGGGAAACACTGAAGCTTTCTTT.

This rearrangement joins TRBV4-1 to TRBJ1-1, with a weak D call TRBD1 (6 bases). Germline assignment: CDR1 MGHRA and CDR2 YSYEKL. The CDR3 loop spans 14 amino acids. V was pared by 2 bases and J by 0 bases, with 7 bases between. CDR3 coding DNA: TGCGCCAGCAGCCAAACAGGGTTGAACACTGAAGCTTTCTTT. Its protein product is CASSQTGLNTEAFF.

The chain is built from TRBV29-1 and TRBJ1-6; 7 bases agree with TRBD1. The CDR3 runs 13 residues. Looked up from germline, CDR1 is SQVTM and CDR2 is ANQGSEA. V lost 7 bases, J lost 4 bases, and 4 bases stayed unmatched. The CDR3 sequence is CSARDRYNSPLHF. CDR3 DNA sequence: TGCAGCGCCAGGGACAGATATAATTCACCCCTCCACTTT.

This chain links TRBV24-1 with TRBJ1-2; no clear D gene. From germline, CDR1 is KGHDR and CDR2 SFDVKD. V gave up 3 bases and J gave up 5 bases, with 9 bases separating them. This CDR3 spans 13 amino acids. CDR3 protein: CATSDAARYGYTF. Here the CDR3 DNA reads TGTGCCACCAGTGATGCGGCCAGATATGGCTACACCTTC.

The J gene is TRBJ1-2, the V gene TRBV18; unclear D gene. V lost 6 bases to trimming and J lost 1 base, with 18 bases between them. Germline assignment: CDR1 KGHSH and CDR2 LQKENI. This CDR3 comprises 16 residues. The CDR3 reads CASSSSKQTVNYGYTF. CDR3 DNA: TGTGCCAGCTCTAGTTCAAAACAGACTGTTAACTATGGCTACACCTTC.

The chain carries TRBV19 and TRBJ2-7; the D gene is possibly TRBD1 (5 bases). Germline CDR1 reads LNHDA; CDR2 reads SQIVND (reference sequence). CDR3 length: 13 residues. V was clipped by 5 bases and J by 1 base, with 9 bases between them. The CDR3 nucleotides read TGTGCCAGTAGTCTGGACACATCCTACGAGCAGTACTTC. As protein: CASSLDTSYEQYF.

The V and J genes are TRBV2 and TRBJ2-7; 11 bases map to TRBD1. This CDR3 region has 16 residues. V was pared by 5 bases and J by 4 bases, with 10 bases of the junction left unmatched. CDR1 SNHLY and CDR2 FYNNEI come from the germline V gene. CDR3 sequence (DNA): TGTGCCAGCAGTCTTCCACCGGGACAGGGGGTTTACGAGCAGTACTTC. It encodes CASSLPPGQGVYEQYF.

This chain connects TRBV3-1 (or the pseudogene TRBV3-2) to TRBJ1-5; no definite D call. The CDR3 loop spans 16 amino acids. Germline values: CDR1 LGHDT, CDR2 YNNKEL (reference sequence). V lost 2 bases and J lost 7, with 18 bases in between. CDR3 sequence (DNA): TGTGCCAGCAGCCAATCCCTAGAACCTAATGGGCAGCCCCAGCATTTT. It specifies CASSQSLEPNGQPQHF.

CDR3 nucleotides: TGTGCCAGCAGTGTAACCGGGACTAGCGGGGATGAGCAGTTCTTC. Protein product: CASSVTGTSGDEQFF. The rearrangement joins TRBV6-6 to TRBJ2-1; 13 nucleotides match TRBD2. Germline-derived CDR1 and CDR2 are MNHNY and SVGAGI (reference sequence). The CDR3 is 15 residues long. Trimming took 5 bases from V and 8 from J; bases not matched to a gene: 6.

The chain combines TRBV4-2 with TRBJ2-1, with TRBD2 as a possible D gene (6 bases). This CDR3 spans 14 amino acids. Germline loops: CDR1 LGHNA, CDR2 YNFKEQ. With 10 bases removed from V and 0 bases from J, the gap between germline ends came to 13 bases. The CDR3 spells CATTRGSSYNEQFF. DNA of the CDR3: TGTGCCACAACCCGGGGGAGCTCCTACAATGAGCAGTTCTTC.

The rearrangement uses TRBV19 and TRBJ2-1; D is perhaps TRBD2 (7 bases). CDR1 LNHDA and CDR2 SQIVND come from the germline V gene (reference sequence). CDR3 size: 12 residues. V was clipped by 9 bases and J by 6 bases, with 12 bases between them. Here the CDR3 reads CASGGLSNEQFF. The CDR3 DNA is TGTGCCAGCGGGGGGCTTTCCAATGAGCAGTTCTTC.

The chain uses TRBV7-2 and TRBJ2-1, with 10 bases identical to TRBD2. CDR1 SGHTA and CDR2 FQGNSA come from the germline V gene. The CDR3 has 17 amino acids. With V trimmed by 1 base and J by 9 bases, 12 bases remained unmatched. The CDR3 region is CASSLESSGGPSGEQFF. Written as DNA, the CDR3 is TGTGCCAGCAGCTTAGAAAGTAGCGGGGGGCCGTCCGGTGAGCAGTTCTTC.